This T cell receptor beta chain derives from a study of cytomegalovirus exposure and HLA in healthy donors. Study-wide points: Researchers reported in a later analysis that common viral pathogens appeared linked to several top clusters. Reportedly, cytomegalovirus status was diagnosed with high sensitivity and specificity.

Trimming removed 3 bases at V and 5 bases at J, with 19 bases between. Germline CDR1 is SGHRS and CDR2 is YFSETQ. CDR3 length: 16 residues. PCR involved 60 Vbeta and 13 Jbeta primers. Using immunoSEQ multiplex PCR, the repertoire was profiled, and TCRdb retains in-frame clones only, with some absent. Among roughly 150,000 clones listed, roughly 70% were seen once. With regard to this clone: Its specificity is unknown.

This chain links TRBV5-1 with TRBJ2-3; perhaps TRBD2 as D (6 bases). This clonotype was sampled from a young man in good health and CMV-seronegative. The sample was PBMCs. CDR3 nucleotides: TGCGCCAGCAGCTCGACCCCACTAGCCAGCGGAGATACGCAGTATTTT. Its translation: CASSSTPLASGDTQYF.